Following are 14 T cell receptor beta chains from one sample sequenced in a study of shared clonotypes between healthy human individuals. The repertoire was sequenced with immunoSEQ multiplex PCR; TCRdb's copy has only in-frame clones and lacks some. In the table there are 600,000 to 750,000 clones, roughly 72% of which are singletons. The material sequenced was memory CD4+ T cells sorted from blood. The sample's subset: CD45RA-negative fraction. The source of these receptors is a woman in her 30s in good health.

The chain is built from TRBV5-1 and TRBJ2-7; maybe TRBD1 (5 bases). Germline V CDR1 and CDR2: SGHRS, YFSETQ. With 2 bases removed from V and 5 bases from J, the gap between germline ends came to 17 bases. The length of the CDR3 is 15 residues. The CDR3 DNA reads TGCGCCAGCAGCTTAAGCCCAGGGATTCGGAACGAGCAGTACTTC. Translating it yields CASSLSPGIRNEQYF.

Details on this clone: Other DNA sequences from this sample encode an identical CDR3 as well. The rearrangement links TRBV2 to TRBJ2-5; D gene ambiguous. V gave up 3 bases and J gave up 4 bases, with 6 bases separating them. Per the germline V gene, CDR1 is SNHLY and CDR2 is FYNNEI. The CDR3 covers 12 residues. CDR3 nucleotides: TGTGCCAGCAGTGAGCGTAGAGAGACCCAGTACTTC. Protein sequence: CASSERRETQYF.

The V call is TRBV7-3, the J call TRBJ2-3; the D gene is possibly TRBD2 (7 bases). The CDR3 loop spans 14 amino acids. Trimming left V 8 bases short and J 6 bases short, with 18 bases between. CDR1 and CDR2 (germline): SGHTA, FQGTGA. CDR3 region: CASSRGGRRDTQYF. The DNA for the CDR3 is TGTGCCAGCTCCAGGGGCGGGAGAAGGGATACGCAGTATTTT.

This clone occurred a few times. The chain recombines TRBV29-1 with TRBJ2-7, with D hard to call. The CDR3 is 12 amino acids. V dropped 4 bases and J dropped 0 bases, with 7 bases sitting between them. Looked up from germline, CDR1 is SQVTM and CDR2 is ANQGSEA. CDR3 loop: CSVGIPSYEQYF. CDR3 in DNA: TGCAGCGTTGGAATTCCCTCCTACGAGCAGTACTTC.

The chain is built from TRBV19 and TRBJ2-7; 9 positions agree with TRBD2. J lost 7 bases, V lost 4 bases, and 11 bases had no gene match. This CDR3 spans 15 amino acids. Germline assignment: CDR1 LNHDA and CDR2 SQIVND (reference sequence). The CDR3 spells CASSTGTSRISEQYF. CDR3 DNA sequence: TGTGCCAGTAGTACCGGGACTAGCCGCATAAGTGAGCAGTACTTC.

This chain joins TRBV6-1 and TRBJ2-1, with D maybe TRBD2 (5 bases). Germline values: CDR1 MNHNS, CDR2 SASEGT. This CDR3 has 15 amino acids. V gave up 1 base and J gave up 7 bases, with 14 bases separating them. The CDR3 sequence: CASSEGVLVGNEQFF. In DNA, the CDR3 is TGTGCCAGCAGTGAAGGGGTACTAGTGGGGAATGAGCAGTTCTTC.

This chain uses TRBV5-4 with TRBJ1-2; D not certain. CDR1 SGHNT and CDR2 YYREEE come from the germline V gene (reference sequence). The CDR3 sequence is 15 residues long. V was shortened by 4 bases and J by 4 bases, with 17 bases between the two germline ends. DNA of the CDR3: TGTGCCAGCAGCCCGGACGGACTCCTTGGCTATGGCTACACCTTC. It specifies CASSPDGLLGYGYTF.

This clone came up a few times. The chain combines TRBV2 with TRBJ1-5, with D possibly being TRBD1 (6 bases). The CDR3 runs 14 residues. Germline V gene sequence: CDR1 SNHLY, CDR2 FYNNEI. The V end was cut by 8 bases, the J end by 5 bases, with 16 bases between. The CDR3 nucleotides read TGTGCCAGCGGAATTGCAGGGGCGGATCAGCCCCAGCATTTT. This translates into CASGIAGADQPQHF.

V and J are TRBV18 and TRBJ2-1, with 8 bases identical to TRBD1. This CDR3 contains 15 residues. Per germline, CDR1 KGHSH and CDR2 LQKENI. The trim removed 3 bases at V and 6 bases at J, leaving 7 bases unmatched. The CDR3 bases are TGTGCCAGCTCACCGCGGACAGGGTCACCCAATGAGCAGTTCTTC. It codes for CASSPRTGSPNEQFF.

This clone was seen repeatedly, ten times or more. The chain links TRBV6-5 to TRBJ2-1; D not resolved. Germline loops: CDR1 MNHEY, CDR2 SVGAGI. The CDR3 is 13 residues long. Deletions cut 4 bases from V and 9 bases from J, with 13 bases between. The CDR3 DNA reads TGTGCCAGCAGTTCCATTCGCCTCGGTGAGCAGTTCTTC. Protein product: CASSSIRLGEQFF.

Turning to this clone: A far larger clone differs by one base, so this is likely a read error. The chain uses TRBV7-6 and TRBJ1-5; D is unresolved. The CDR3 covers 12 residues. Trimming left V 1 base short and J 6 bases short, with 4 bases between. Germline-derived CDR1 and CDR2 are SGHVS and FNYEAQ. CDR3: CASSLESQPQHF. CDR3 nucleotides: TGTGCCAGCAGCTTAGAGAGTCAGCCCCAGCATTTT. Supplemented by reference TRBV7-6 and TRBJ1-5, the full variable domain reads GAGVSQSPRYKVTKRGQDVALRCDPISGHVSLYWYRQALGQGPEFLTYFNYEAQQDKSGLPNDRFSAERPEGSISTLTIQRTEQRDSAMYRCASSLESQPQHFGDGTRLSIL.

This clone was found a few times. J is TRBJ2-7 and V is TRBV27, with 9 bases fitting TRBD2. CDR3 size: 15 residues. Trimming at V came to 4 bases and at J to 2 bases, leaving 6 bases not matched to a gene. Germline-derived CDR1 and CDR2 are MNHEY and SMNVEV (reference sequence). CDR3 protein: CASSWLTSGPYEQYF. CDR3 coding DNA: TGTGCCAGCAGTTGGCTGACTAGCGGACCCTACGAGCAGTACTTC.

CDR3 nucleotides: TGTGCCAGCTCCAATAGCGGGAGTAGTATCGAGCAGTACTTC. Its translation: CASSNSGSSIEQYF. This sequence joins TRBV18 and TRBJ2-7; 9 bases agree with TRBD2. Trimming at V came to 6 bases and at J to 6 bases, leaving 9 bases not matched to a gene. CDR1 is KGHSH and CDR2 is LQKENI in the germline V gene. The CDR3 sequence is 14 residues long.

This rearrangement joins TRBV27 to TRBJ2-5, with 10 bases fitting TRBD2. Per germline, CDR1 MNHEY and CDR2 SMNVEV (reference sequence). V lost 5 bases to trimming and J lost 2 bases; unmatched junction nucleotides: 8. The length of the CDR3 is 16 residues. The CDR3 sequence: CASSRDLAGVQETQYF. The CDR3 coding sequence is TGTGCCAGCAGTAGGGACCTAGCGGGAGTTCAAGAGACCCAGTACTTC.